This entry describes one TCR beta chain. Its antigen is unidentified. The study ran its PCR with 60 Vbeta and 13 Jbeta primers. Sequenced by immunoSEQ multiplex PCR; TCRdb stores in-frame clones only, minus some. The repertoire holds 90,000 to 100,000 clones, with approximately 76% as singletons. This entry is derived from a study of cytomegalovirus exposure and HLA in healthy donors. Whole-study findings and limits: In vitro, three CMV-associated chains proved specific for CMV antigens. Productive status was seen about 90% or about 30% of the time for most TCR beta V segments in an earlier analysis. Investigators reported about 160 TCR beta chains as tied to cytomegalovirus.

V lost 6 bases and J lost 10, with 16 bases in between. Germline lookup yields CDR1 MNHEY and CDR2 SMNVEV (reference sequence). The CDR3 length is 13 residues. The rearrangement uses TRBV27 and TRBJ2-1, with D tentatively TRBD2 (6 bases). This clonotype was obtained from a woman in her sixties or seventies in good health and CMV-seropositive. The source material was PBMCs. CDR3: CASSFLGTPEQFF. Here the CDR3 DNA reads TGTGCCAGCAGCTTCCTTGGGACTCCAGAGCAGTTCTTC.